A single sample gave rise to the 9 T cell receptor beta chains below, sequenced in a study of immune evolution from preneoplasia to lung adenocarcinoma (dated by TCRdb to 2020 to 2023). Libraries were built with the immunoSEQ multiplex PCR assay. TCRdb holds this immuneACCESS table with in-frame rearrangements only. Some clones are missing; in checked studies, unresolved V genes explain under half, and the rest has no known cause. The sample records roughly 28,000 clones, 65% to 75% of which are singletons. In total, the top ten clones hold roughly 5.7% of the sample. Sequenced input: FFPE invasive lung adenocarcinoma tissue. The cell subset or site label for this specimen denotes: frankly invasive lung adenocarcinoma (ADC). All receptors derive from a person between 55 and 69 years old with invasive lung adenocarcinoma. Some clones in this sample may be carry-over from other donors' samples.

V is TRBV30 and J is TRBJ1-1; 7 bases map to TRBD1. Trimming removed 0 bases from V and 5 bases from J; junction bases left unmatched: 9. CDR1 and CDR2 (germline): GTSNPN, SVGIG (reference sequence). This CDR3 spans 15 amino acids. CDR3 in DNA: TGTGCCTGGAGTGTAGTCAGGGGGTCGACGACTGAAGCTTTCTTT. Amino acid sequence: CAWSVVRGSTTEAFF. Variable domain in full (rest from reference TRBV30 and TRBJ1-1): SQTIHQWPATLVQPVGSPLSLECTVEGTSNPNLYWYRQAAGRGLQLLFYSVGIGQISSEVPQNLSASRPQDRQFILSSKKLLLSDSGFYLCAWSVVRGSTTEAFFGQGTRLTVV.

Only one count was recorded for this clone. V gene TRBV11-2 combines with J gene TRBJ2-1; TRBD2 agrees at 9 bases. Trimming removed 3 bases from V and 8 bases from J; junction bases left unmatched: 8. The CDR3 sequence is 15 residues long. Germline V gene sequence: CDR1 SGHAT, CDR2 FQNNGV. Here the CDR3 DNA reads TGTGCCAGCAGCTTTATTGCGGGAGGGCCTGATGAGCAGTTCTTC. It is translated as CASSFIAGGPDEQFF.

As DNA, the CDR3 is TGTGCCAGCAGCCAAGGGACAGCCGGGGAAGCTTTCTTT. Translated, it gives CASSQGTAGEAFF. The chain joins TRBV7-7 to TRBJ1-1; 7 nucleotides match TRBD1. V lost 5 bases and J lost 8; bases outside the gene matches: 8. Germline-derived CDR1 and CDR2 are SSHAT and FNYEAQ (reference sequence). CDR3 length: 13 residues.

Only a few counts were recorded for this clone. CDR3 region: CASSLDWREQYF. The CDR3 DNA reads TGTGCCAGCAGCTTAGACTGGAGGGAGCAGTACTTC. The rearrangement joins TRBV7-2 to TRBJ2-7; D possibly corresponds to TRBD2 (5 bases). Trimming stripped 1 base from V and 7 bases from J, with 8 bases between. The CDR3 runs 12 residues. Germline V gene data show CDR1 as SGHTA and CDR2 as FQGNSA. Full variable domain (remainder filled in from reference TRBV7-2 and TRBJ2-7): GAGVSQSPSNKVTEKGKDVELRCDPISGHTALYWYRQSLGQGLEFLIYFQGNSAPDKSGLPSDRFSAERTGGSVSTLTIQRTQQEDSAVYLCASSLDWREQYFGPGTRLTVT.

The chain joins TRBV5-1 to TRBJ2-5, with D possibly matching TRBD1 (6 bases). Germline CDR1 is SGHRS and CDR2 is YFSETQ. V dropped 5 bases and J dropped 2 bases, with 7 bases sitting between them. The CDR3 has 12 residues. The CDR3 reads CASRQGQETQYF. CDR3 coding DNA: TGCGCCAGCAGACAGGGACAAGAGACCCAGTACTTC.

V usage is TRBV5-4 and J usage is TRBJ2-1; D perhaps matches TRBD2 (6 bases). The CDR3 runs 16 residues. The V gene lost 0 bases and the J gene lost 2 bases, with 12 bases spanning the gap. Per the germline V gene, CDR1 is SGHNT and CDR2 is YYREEE (reference sequence). The CDR3, as DNA: TGTGCCAGCAGCTTGGCCGGGGGTTTGCCCTACAATGAGCAGTTCTTC. Its translation: CASSLAGGLPYNEQFF. The whole variable domain, remainder taken from reference TRBV5-4 and TRBJ2-1, is ETGVTQSPTHLIKTRGQQVTLRCSSQSGHNTVSWYQQALGQGPQFIFQYYREEENGRGNFPPRFSGLQFPNYSSELNVNALELDDSALYLCASSLAGGLPYNEQFFGPGTRLTVL.

The chain links TRBV11-3 to TRBJ2-3; maybe TRBD1 (5 bases). With 1 base removed from V and 0 bases from J, the gap between germline ends came to 5 bases. Looked up from germline, CDR1 is SGHNT and CDR2 is YENEEA. The CDR3 runs to 14 residues. The CDR3 DNA reads TGTGCCAGCAGCTTAGGGGGCAGCACAGATACGCAGTATTTT. Its translation: CASSLGGSTDTQYF. Looking up the rest from reference TRBV11-3 and TRBJ2-3 gives the full variable domain: EAGVVQSPRYKIIEKKQPVAFWCNPISGHNTLYWYLQNLGQGPELLIRYENEEAVDDSQLPKDRFSAERLKGVDSTLKIQPAELGDSAVYLCASSLGGSTDTQYFGPGTRLTVL.

The chain couples TRBV9 to TRBJ1-2, with TRBD1 matching over 8 bases. Germline V lookup: CDR1 SGDLS, CDR2 YYNGEE. The V segment lost 4 bases and the J segment 4 bases; nucleotides outside the gene matches: 9. The CDR3 has 15 residues. The CDR3 is CASSLLPGTGYGYTF. The CDR3 DNA reads as TGTGCCAGCAGCCTCCTGCCCGGGACAGGCTATGGCTACACCTTC.

This clone has just one count. V is TRBV30 and J is TRBJ1-2; 7 bases align to TRBD1. CDR1 is GTSNPN, CDR2 SVGIG, per germline (reference sequence). CDR3 size: 13 residues. The ends lost 8 bases at V and 2 bases at J; junction bases unmatched: 8. The CDR3 coding sequence is TGTGCCGGGTGGACAGGTATCAACTATGGCTACACCTTC. Its protein is CAGWTGINYGYTF.